The next 20 T cell receptor beta chains were all read from a single sample in a study of T cell repertoires in ileal Crohn's disease (dated by TCRdb to between 2017 and 2020). Library construction relied on the immunoSEQ multiplex PCR assay. TCRdb mirrors the immuneACCESS table, restricted to in-frame sequences. Some clones are absent from its copies; in checked studies, under half trace to an unresolved V gene, and the reason for the others is unknown. For this sample the table gives fewer than 1,500 clones, of which approximately 78% were detected only once. Over 10% of the sample comes from the top ten. Input material: ileal tissue. The receptor set was obtained from an adult with Crohn's disease.

The rearrangement links TRBV13 to TRBJ2-1; tentative D call: TRBD2 (7 bases). Germline values: CDR1 PRHDT, CDR2 FYEKMQ (reference sequence). The length of the CDR3 is 14 residues. V was trimmed by 8 bases and J by 0 bases, leaving 11 bases between them. CDR3 DNA sequence: TGTGCCAGCGGGGGGGGGCCCTCCTACAATGAGCAGTTCTTC. Encoded protein: CASGGGPSYNEQFF.

The J gene is TRBJ2-7, the V gene TRBV4-1; tentative D call: TRBD2 (6 bases). The CDR3 length is 14 residues. Trimming pared 6 bases from V and 1 base from J, leaving 13 bases between. CDR1 and CDR2 from the germline V gene are MGHRA and YSYEKL. The DNA for the CDR3 is TGCGCCAGCAGAGGGACTCAGCAATCCTACGAGCAGTACTTC. Its translation: CASRGTQQSYEQYF.

In regard to this clone: A read error may account for a junction end that differs from germline. This chain uses TRBV7-7 with TRBJ2-5, with 10 bases aligning to TRBD2. CDR1 is SSHAT, CDR2 FNYEAQ, per germline (reference sequence). The CDR3 sequence is 15 residues long. This chain's CDR3 is CASSLGAGGLETQYF. The DNA for the CDR3 is TGTGCTAGCAGCTTAGGAGCGGGGGGGTTGGAGACCCAGTACTTC. The variable domain in full, completed from reference TRBV7-7 and TRBJ2-5, reads GAGVSQSPRYKVTKRGQDVTLRCDPISSHATLYWYQQALGQGPEFLTYFNYEAQPDKSGLPSDRFSAERPEGSISTLTIQRTEQRDSAMYRCASSLGAGGLETQYFGPGTRLLVL.

CDR3 sequence (DNA): TGCGCCAGCAGCCAGGGGACTAGCTTAGTGCCCCGGCGCACAGATACGCAGTATTTT. Protein product: CASSQGTSLVPRRTDTQYF. V and J are TRBV5-1 and TRBJ2-3, with 9 nucleotides matching TRBD2. The ends lost 4 bases at V and 1 base at J; junction bases unmatched: 16. The length of the CDR3 is 19 residues. In germline, CDR1 is SGHRS, CDR2 YFSETQ.

This clone was picked up a small number of times. The chain combines TRBV10-3 with TRBJ1-6; D perhaps matches TRBD1 (6 bases). Germline-derived CDR1 and CDR2 are ENHRY and SYGVKD. V shed 6 bases and J shed 9 bases, with 21 bases lying between them. This CDR3 has 16 amino acids. The CDR3 loop reads CAIREQGKGDFSPLHF. CDR3 DNA: TGTGCCATCAGAGAACAGGGTAAAGGGGATTTTTCACCCCTCCACTTT.

V is TRBV4-2 and J is TRBJ2-5; 8 nucleotides agree with TRBD1. The J call may not be correct, given that the DNA end is closer to TRBJ2-7. Germline V lookup: CDR1 LGHNA, CDR2 YNFKEQ. The CDR3 has 16 amino acids. The CDR3 DNA follows: TGTGCCAGCAGCCAAGCCGGGACAGGAGGCTCCTACGAGCAGTACTTC. Translation gives CASSQAGTGGSYEQYF.

The chain couples TRBV11-2 to TRBJ2-3; 12 bases are a match to TRBD2. The CDR3 runs to 15 residues. V shed 5 bases and J 6 bases; nucleotides not matched to a gene: 6. CDR1 and CDR2 from the germline V gene are SGHAT and FQNNGV. CDR3 nucleotides: TGTGCCAGCAGCCCTAGCGGGGGGGCGAGTGATACGCAGTATTTT. Protein product: CASSPSGGASDTQYF.

The V call is TRBV19, the J call TRBJ2-7; tentatively, D is TRBD2 (6 bases). The length of the CDR3 is 16 residues. V was clipped by 1 base and J by 0 bases, with 13 bases between them. The germline V gene has CDR1 LNHDA and CDR2 SQIVND (reference sequence). The CDR3 here is CASSIGSGPSSYEQYF. CDR3 DNA: TGTGCCAGTAGTATAGGGAGCGGGCCTAGCTCCTACGAGCAGTACTTC.

The rearrangement links TRBV5-4 to TRBJ1-2, with D perhaps matching TRBD1 (6 bases). From germline, CDR1 is SGHNT and CDR2 YYREEE (reference sequence). The CDR3 extends over 14 amino acids. Trimming stripped 0 bases from V and 8 bases from J, with 14 bases between. The CDR3 reads CASSLEQGSDGYTF. Here the CDR3 DNA reads TGTGCCAGCAGCTTGGAACAGGGTAGTGACGGCTACACCTTC.

This rearrangement joins TRBV5-1 to TRBJ2-2; 8 bases are shared with TRBD2. The germline V gene encodes CDR1 SGHRS and CDR2 YFSETQ. J was trimmed by 4 bases and V by 10 bases; bases with no gene match: 3. CDR3 length equals 12 residues. The CDR3 loop reads CASTSVTGELFF. CDR3 coding DNA: TGCGCCTCGACTAGCGTCACCGGGGAGCTGTTTTTT.

The chain links TRBV2 to TRBJ1-2; tentative D call: TRBD1 (6 bases). Trimming stripped 2 bases from V and 4 bases from J, with 17 bases between. Germline V CDR1 and CDR2: SNHLY, FYNNEI. The CDR3 length is 16 residues. CDR3 loop: CASSERDTPIGYGYTF. Here the CDR3 DNA reads TGTGCCAGCAGTGAACGGGACACCCCTATTGGCTATGGCTACACCTTC.

Regarding this clone: One end of the junction fails to match germline, which may point to a read error. The rearrangement uses TRBV9 and TRBJ2-2; TRBD2 aligns across 10 bases. CDR1 is SGDLS, CDR2 YYNGEE, per germline. CDR3 length: 15 residues. The CDR3 region is CASSGSGGNTGELFF. The CDR3 bases are TGTGCCAGCAGCGGTAGCGGGGGGAACACGGGGGAGCTGTTTTTT.

A few counts support this clone. The chain recombines TRBV9 with TRBJ2-3, with TRBD2 identical over 8 bases. This CDR3 region has 16 residues. Germline V gene data show CDR1 as SGDLS and CDR2 as YYNGEE. Trimming cost V 3 bases and J 4 bases; bases outside gene matches: 10. CDR3 DNA: TGTGCCAGCAGCGGGACGGGACTAGGGCCCTCAGATACGCAGTATTTT. This sequence encodes CASSGTGLGPSDTQYF.

The genes are TRBV19 and TRBJ1-2, with no clear D. V was trimmed by 5 bases and J by 7 bases, leaving 17 bases between them. The length of the CDR3 is 14 residues. Germline CDR1 LNHDA, CDR2 SQIVND (reference sequence). The CDR3 spells CASSPERATGGYTF. CDR3 nucleotides: TGTGCCAGTAGTCCAGAACGCGCGACTGGTGGCTACACCTTC. Based on the CDR3 plus reference TRBV19 and TRBJ1-2, the full variable domain is DGGITQSPKYLFRKEGQNVTLSCEQNLNHDAMYWYRQDPGQGLRLIYYSQIVNDFQKGDIAEGYSVSREKKESFPLTVTSAQKNPTAFYLCASSPERATGGYTFGSGTRLTVV.

This chain connects TRBV29-1 to TRBJ2-1, with TRBD2 identical over 9 bases. Germline CDR1 SQVTM, CDR2 ANQGSEA. The trim removed 2 bases at V and 4 bases at J, leaving 6 bases unmatched. This CDR3 is 15 amino acids long. The CDR3 coding sequence is TGCAGCGTTGAAAATAGCGGGAGCGGTTACAATGAGCAGTTCTTC. Encoded protein: CSVENSGSGYNEQFF.

The chain joins TRBV10-1 to TRBJ2-5, with D possibly being TRBD2 (5 bases). CDR3 length: 13 residues. CDR1 WNHNN and CDR2 SYGVQD come from the germline V gene (reference sequence). Trimming left V 11 bases short and J 10 bases short, with 23 bases between. The CDR3: CAPTQAVGVNQYF. DNA for the CDR3: TGCGCCCCGACTCAAGCGGTTGGGGTGAACCAGTACTTC.

The chain has TRBV30 and TRBJ2-3; TRBD1 aligns across 7 bases. CDR1 and CDR2 from the germline V gene are GTSNPN and SVGIG (reference sequence). V lost 2 bases and J lost 6; bases outside the gene matches: 8. The CDR3 has 14 amino acids. The DNA of the CDR3 is TGTGCCTGGAGTCCGACAGGGTTGATGGATACGCAGTATTTT. Its translation is CAWSPTGLMDTQYF.

This clone was observed a handful of times. J is TRBJ1-1 and V is TRBV19; the D gene is possibly TRBD1 (5 bases). V was clipped by 5 bases and J by 3 bases, with 10 bases between them. Germline CDR1 reads LNHDA; CDR2 reads SQIVND (reference sequence). CDR3 size: 13 residues. The CDR3 loop is CASSFIGDTEAFF. The CDR3 DNA follows: TGTGCCAGTAGTTTTATAGGGGACACTGAAGCTTTCTTT. Full variable domain (rest looked up from reference TRBV19 and TRBJ1-1): DGGITQSPKYLFRKEGQNVTLSCEQNLNHDAMYWYRQDPGQGLRLIYYSQIVNDFQKGDIAEGYSVSREKKESFPLTVTSAQKNPTAFYLCASSFIGDTEAFFGQGTRLTVV.

The chain is built from TRBV6-5 and TRBJ2-3; 8 positions match TRBD1. Germline CDR1 is MNHEY and CDR2 is SVGAGI. V gave up 2 bases and J gave up 6 bases; unmatched junction bases: 4. CDR3 length: 14 residues. DNA for the CDR3: TGTGCCAGCAGTTACAGGACAGGGTGGGATACGCAGTATTTT. This gives the protein CASSYRTGWDTQYF.

V gene TRBV6-1 combines with J gene TRBJ1-2; D remains ambiguous. V was trimmed by 7 bases and J by 6 bases, leaving 15 bases between them. The V gene's germline CDR1 is MNHNS and CDR2 SASEGT. This CDR3 spans 13 amino acids. In nucleotides, the CDR3 is TGTGCCAGCATTCGGGTTGGATTGGATGGCTACACCTTC. This encodes CASIRVGLDGYTF.